This T cell receptor beta chain was sequenced during a study of graft-versus-host responses after intestinal transplantation. Study summary: Each recipient received anti-thymocyte globulin induction, then tacrolimus and steroids for about three years. Findings and caveats of the study: Those patients showing graft-donor T cell macrochimerism displayed high graft-versus-host to host-versus-graft clonal ratios in allografts. The highest levels of circulating GvH clones went along with early declines in HvG clones after transplant. Detected in recipient marrow were GvH clones, some of which were first observed in ileum or blood.

The J segment lost 0 bases and the V segment lost 2 bases, leaving 4 bases of the junction unmatched. Germline CDR1 and CDR2: KGHSH and LQKENI. The CDR3 has 15 residues. Profiled with immunoSEQ multiplex PCR; TCRdb holds only in-frame clones, not every one. The sample contains some 90,000 clones, roughly 80% of which appear only once. Comments on this clone: The antigen is undetermined.

The V gene is TRBV18, the J gene TRBJ2-7; 7 bases line up with TRBD2. The TCR originated in a human donor who received an intestinal transplant. The sample consisted of unstimulated CD4+ T cells sorted from spleen or lymph node cells, taken before intestinal transplant. The CDR3 sequence: CASSPGPSGSYEQYF. CDR3 bases: TGTGCCAGCTCACCAGGCCCTAGCGGCTCCTACGAGCAGTACTTC.